What follows are 20 T cell receptor beta chains derived from one specimen sequenced in a study of T cell responses to AZD1222 COVID-19 vaccine. Sequencing was performed with immunoSEQ multiplex PCR; in TCRdb, only in-frame clones are kept and a portion is missing. The repertoire consists of around 87,000 clones, with over 75% occurring once and the leading ten covering over 2%. The specimen comprised peripheral blood, sampled 28 days after the second AZD1222 dose. All receptors derive from an adult who received the AZD1222 COVID-19 vaccine.

This clone was detected only once. The chain's CDR3 is CASSQSVEGFNGYTF. The CDR3 nucleotides read TGCGCCAGCAGCCAATCTGTGGAGGGGTTCAATGGCTACACCTTC. This chain links TRBV4-1 with TRBJ1-2; a weak D match, TRBD1 (5 bases). There are 15 residues in the CDR3. V was trimmed by 2 bases and J by 6 bases, leaving 16 bases between them. Germline V gene data show CDR1 as MGHRA and CDR2 as YSYEKL.

The chain couples TRBV5-1 to TRBJ2-5, with 7 bases lining up with TRBD1. V shed 3 bases, J shed 3 bases, and the junction held 5 bases outside the gene matches. This CDR3 spans 14 amino acids. Per germline, CDR1 SGHRS and CDR2 YFSETQ. CDR3 residues: CASSSLGQEETQYF. As DNA, the CDR3 is TGCGCCAGCAGCTCCCTTGGACAGGAAGAGACCCAGTACTTC.

This chain connects TRBV6-5 to TRBJ1-1, with D possibly TRBD1 on 5 matching bases. The CDR3 loop spans 13 amino acids. Trimming shortened V by 4 bases and J by 6 bases, and 12 bases separated the two germline ends. Per the germline V gene, CDR1 is MNHEY and CDR2 is SVGAGI. In DNA, the CDR3 is TGTGCCAGCAGTTCAGGGTGGTCGGCTGAAGCTTTCTTT. This sequence encodes CASSSGWSAEAFF.

This clone was found once. V is TRBV11-1 and J is TRBJ2-5; the D call may be TRBD1 or TRBD2 (5 bases each). The length of the CDR3 is 14 residues. Trimming shortened V by 6 bases and J by 1 base, and 12 bases separated the two germline ends. Per germline, CDR1 SGHAT and CDR2 FQDESV (reference sequence). The CDR3: CASSRDGTQETQYF. The CDR3 nucleotides are TGTGCCAGCAGTCGAGACGGGACCCAAGAGACCCAGTACTTC.

This chain connects TRBV2 to TRBJ1-5; tentative D call: TRBD1 (5 bases). The CDR3 covers 15 residues. CDR1 and CDR2 from the germline V gene are SNHLY and FYNNEI. V was pared by 8 bases and J by 4 bases, with 18 bases between. The CDR3 bases are TGTGCCAGCCGGACTACAGGTGGCACAAATCAGCCCCAGCATTTT. This encodes CASRTTGGTNQPQHF.

V and J are TRBV24-1 and TRBJ2-3; D unclear. Germline V gives CDR1 KGHDR, CDR2 SFDVKD. The CDR3 consists of 12 residues. V lost 5 bases and J lost 4, with 6 bases in between. CDR3 residues: CATSGDSDTQYF. The CDR3 DNA is TGTGCCACCAGTGGAGATTCAGATACGCAGTATTTT.

The chain recombines TRBV7-3 with TRBJ2-1, with TRBD2 as a possible D gene (7 bases). The length of the CDR3 is 15 residues. Trimming cost V 2 bases and J 7 bases, with 15 bases left between them. Per the germline V gene, CDR1 is SGHTA and CDR2 is FQGTGA. The CDR3 nucleotides are TGTGCCAGCAGCTTAGGGGGGGCCAGAGGGAATGAGCAGTTCTTC. Translation gives CASSLGGARGNEQFF.

The chain combines TRBV21-1 with TRBJ2-3. TRBV21-1 is marked as a pseudogene. This CDR3 is built from 16 residues. CDR3 DNA: TGTGCCAGCTCGAAACTAAGGAAGAGGGGCCCAGATACGCAGTATTTT. It translates to CASSKLRKRGPDTQYF.

A few counts support this clone. The V and J genes are TRBV11-2 and TRBJ1-1; D perhaps matches TRBD1 (6 bases). CDR3 length: 14 residues. In germline, CDR1 is SGHAT, CDR2 FQNNGV. V lost 4 bases to trimming and J lost 4 bases, with 13 bases between them. The CDR3 DNA reads as TGTGCCAGCAGCTCTATTAGGGGGAGCACTGAAGCTTTCTTT. Encoded protein: CASSSIRGSTEAFF.

This chain links TRBV5-1 with TRBJ1-2; the D gene is possibly TRBD1 (6 bases). The V gene's germline CDR1 is SGHRS and CDR2 YFSETQ. There are 16 residues in the CDR3. V lost 0 bases to trimming and J lost 2 bases, with 14 bases between them. The CDR3 region has the DNA TGCGCCAGCAGCTTGGTTGCGGGACAAGTAAACTATGGCTACACCTTC. The encoded protein is CASSLVAGQVNYGYTF.

The genes are TRBV3-1 (or the pseudogene TRBV3-2) and TRBJ2-1; 11 nucleotides align to TRBD2. The CDR3 has 17 amino acids. Germline CDR1 reads LGHDT; CDR2 reads YNNKEL (reference sequence). J gave up 8 bases and V 2 bases, and 11 bases lay outside the gene matches. For the CDR3, the DNA is TGTGCCAGCAGCCAACTTCCGGGACTAGCGGCTTGGGATGAGCAGTTCTTC. Its protein is CASSQLPGLAAWDEQFF.

The rearrangement links TRBV30 to TRBJ1-6, with a possible D match to TRBD1 (6 bases). V shed 7 bases and J shed 10 bases, with 17 bases lying between them. Per the germline V gene, CDR1 is GTSNPN and CDR2 is SVGIG (reference sequence). The CDR3 length is 13 residues. The CDR3 DNA follows: TGTGCCTTCAACAGGGCTCGGGACTCACCCCTCCACTTT. This encodes CAFNRARDSPLHF.

The chain has TRBV11-1 and TRBJ2-5; D might be TRBD1 or TRBD2, each matching 5 bases. CDR3 length equals 12 residues. V lost 4 bases and J 5 bases, leaving 8 bases between the germline ends. Germline CDR1 is SGHAT and CDR2 is FQDESV (reference sequence). CDR3 region: CASSSGPETQYF. The CDR3 nucleotides are TGTGCCAGCAGCTCGGGGCCGGAGACCCAGTACTTC.

J is TRBJ1-1 and V is TRBV9; the match to TRBD1 covers 7 bases. Trimming at V came to 8 bases and at J to 0 bases, leaving 4 bases not matched to a gene. The CDR3 loop spans 13 amino acids. Germline V gene lookup returns CDR1 SGDLS and CDR2 YYNGEE. The CDR3 here is CARWDRMNTEAFF. CDR3 in DNA: TGTGCCAGGTGGGACAGAATGAACACTGAAGCTTTCTTT.

There are a few counts of this clone. The chain has TRBV12-3 or TRBV12-4 and TRBJ1-4; weak D call: TRBD1 (6 bases). The CDR3 sequence is 12 residues long. With 7 bases removed from V and 8 bases from J, the gap between germline ends came to 11 bases. The CDR3 sequence: CASTLQGEKLFF. CDR3 sequence (DNA): TGTGCCAGCACTCTACAGGGAGAAAAACTGTTTTTT.

The chain joins TRBV29-1 to TRBJ1-1; D is unresolved. With 7 bases removed from V and 1 base from J, the gap between germline ends came to 10 bases. In germline, CDR1 is SQVTM, CDR2 ANQGSEA. This CDR3 has 12 amino acids. The CDR3: CSAEGGNTEAFF. DNA for the CDR3: TGCAGCGCCGAGGGTGGGAACACTGAAGCTTTCTTT.

The rearrangement uses TRBV28 and TRBJ1-1; D is undetermined. CDR3 size: 12 residues. The germline V gene encodes CDR1 MDHEN and CDR2 SYDVKM. Deletions cut 3 bases from V and 8 bases from J, with 10 bases between. The CDR3 spells CASSLFPSEAFF. CDR3 coding DNA: TGTGCCAGCAGTTTGTTCCCCTCGGAAGCTTTCTTT.

This chain links TRBV19 with TRBJ1-1; 8 bases are a match to TRBD1. Germline values: CDR1 LNHDA, CDR2 SQIVND (reference sequence). CDR3 length: 12 amino acids. Trimming at V came to 6 bases and at J to 6 bases, leaving 3 bases not matched to a gene. CDR3 bases: TGTGCCAGTAGCGCAGGGGGCCCTGAAGCTTTCTTT. Protein sequence: CASSAGGPEAFF.

CDR3 protein: CASSLIRTGKRPNYGYTF. The CDR3 coding sequence is TGTGCCAGTAGCCTTATCCGGACAGGGAAGAGACCTAACTATGGCTACACCTTC. The gene calls are TRBV19 and TRBJ1-2; 8 positions match TRBD1. The CDR3 is made up of 18 amino acids. Per germline, CDR1 LNHDA and CDR2 SQIVND (reference sequence). Trimming at V came to 6 bases and at J to 0 bases, leaving 15 bases not matched to a gene.

V usage is TRBV15 and J usage is TRBJ1-4; TRBD1 is a possible D gene (5 bases). The V and J ends lost 4 bases and 7 bases respectively, with 19 bases between them. CDR3 length equals 16 residues. From germline, CDR1 is LNHNV and CDR2 YYDKDF (reference sequence). The CDR3 region is CATSNPQGITSEKLFF. The CDR3 DNA sequence: TGTGCCACCAGCAACCCCCAGGGCATAACCAGTGAAAAACTGTTTTTT.